This record concerns one T cell receptor beta chain sequence. No cognate antigen has been identified for it. No base quality information exists; no much larger clone differs at one position. The sample comes from a study of CD4+ T cells in melanoma (dated 2022 in TCRdb). A note on the overall study: Neoantigen-specific CD4+ T cells in human melanoma were what the study investigated. On the study overall, not on this receptor specifically: Diverse differentiation states were reported to be shown by neoantigen-specific CD4+ T cells in melanoma. The report described a correlation between neoantigen-specific CD4+ T cells and the function of CD8+ T cells, macrophages and B cells.

Library preparation used the immunoSEQ multiplex PCR assay. Held by TCRdb, this immuneACCESS table contains in-frame sequences only and omits some clones. Under half of the omission traces to an unresolved V gene where checked; the cause of the rest is unknown. This sample comprises some 50,000 clones, roughly nine tenths of them detected only once. In total, the top ten clones hold approximately 12% of the sample. At the junction V is shortened by 5 bases and J by 4 bases; bases outside the gene matches: 10. From the cysteine through the phenylalanine, the CDR3 covers 16 amino acids. Of the read, only the CDR3 DNA is kept; its 48 bases are in frame from base 1. CDR1 and CDR2 (LNHDA, SQIVND) derive from the germline V gene (reference sequence). Patients with melanoma were used as donors.

The specimen sequenced was peripheral blood. This receptor was taken from a human donor with melanoma. This chain is built from TRBV19 and TRBJ2-2; 7 nucleotides in the junction match TRBD2. The DNA is TGTGCCAGTAGTGCCGGACTAGATCGTATCACCGGGGAGCTGTTTTTT. It codes for CASSAGLDRITGELFF.